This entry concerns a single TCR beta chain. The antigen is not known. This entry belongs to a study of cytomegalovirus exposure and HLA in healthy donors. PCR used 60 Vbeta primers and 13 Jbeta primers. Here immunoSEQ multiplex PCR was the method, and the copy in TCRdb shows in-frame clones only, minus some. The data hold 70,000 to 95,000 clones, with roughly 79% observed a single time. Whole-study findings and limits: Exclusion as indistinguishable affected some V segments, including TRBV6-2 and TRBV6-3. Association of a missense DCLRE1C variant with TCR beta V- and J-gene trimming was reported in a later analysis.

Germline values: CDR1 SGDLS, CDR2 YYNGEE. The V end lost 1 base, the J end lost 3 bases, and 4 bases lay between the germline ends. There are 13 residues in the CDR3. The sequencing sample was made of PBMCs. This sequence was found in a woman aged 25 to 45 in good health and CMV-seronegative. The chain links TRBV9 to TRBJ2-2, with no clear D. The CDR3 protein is CASSVSDTGELFF. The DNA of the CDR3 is TGTGCCAGCAGCGTAAGCGACACCGGGGAGCTGTTTTTT.